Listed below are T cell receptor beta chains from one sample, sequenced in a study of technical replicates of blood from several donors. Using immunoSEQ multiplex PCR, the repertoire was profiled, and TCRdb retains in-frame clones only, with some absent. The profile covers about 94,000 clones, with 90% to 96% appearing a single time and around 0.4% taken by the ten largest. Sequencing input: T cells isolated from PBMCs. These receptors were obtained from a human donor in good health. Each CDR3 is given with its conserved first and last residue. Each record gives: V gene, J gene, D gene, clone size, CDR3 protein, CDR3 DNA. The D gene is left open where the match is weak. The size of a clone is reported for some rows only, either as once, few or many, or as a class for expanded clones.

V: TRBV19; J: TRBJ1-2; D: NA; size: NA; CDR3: CASSMIEPGLNGYTF; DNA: TGTGCCAGTAGTATGATAGAACCGGGTTTGAATGGCTACACCTTC
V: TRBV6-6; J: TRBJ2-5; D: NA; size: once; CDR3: CASIDSQTQYF; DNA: TGTGCCAGCATCGACTCCCAGACCCAGTACTTC
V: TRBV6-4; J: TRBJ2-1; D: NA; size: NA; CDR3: CASSDSNRGHNEQFF; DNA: TGTGCCAGCAGTGACTCGAATCGGGGTCACAATGAGCAGTTCTTC
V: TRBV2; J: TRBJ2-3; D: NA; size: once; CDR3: CASIAWAYTDTQYF; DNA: TGTGCCAGCATCGCCTGGGCGTACACAGATACGCAGTATTTT
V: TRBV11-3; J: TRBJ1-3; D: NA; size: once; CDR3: CASSLRLGRLSGNTIYF; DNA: TGTGCCAGCAGCTTGAGGTTAGGCAGACTCTCTGGAAACACCATATATTTT
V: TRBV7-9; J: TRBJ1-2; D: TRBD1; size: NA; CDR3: CASSLIQGADGYTF; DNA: TGTGCCAGCAGCTTAATACAGGGGGCGGATGGCTACACCTTC
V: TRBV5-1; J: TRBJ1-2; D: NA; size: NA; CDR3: CASSQDTGYTF; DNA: TGCGCCAGCAGCCAGGACACTGGCTACACCTTC
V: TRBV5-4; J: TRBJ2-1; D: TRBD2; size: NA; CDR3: CASSLMGEGTYNEQFF; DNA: TGTGCCAGCAGCCTAATGGGGGAGGGGACCTACAATGAGCAGTTCTTC
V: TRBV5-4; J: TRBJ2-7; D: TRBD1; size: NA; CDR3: CASSTTGGYEQYF; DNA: TGTGCCAGCAGCACGACAGGGGGTTACGAGCAGTACTTC
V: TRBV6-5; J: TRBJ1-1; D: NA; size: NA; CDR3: CASSPNLNTEAFF; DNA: TGTGCCAGCAGCCCTAACCTGAACACTGAAGCTTTCTTT
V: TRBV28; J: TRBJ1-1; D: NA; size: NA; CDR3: CASSLLRGNLNTEAFF; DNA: TGTGCCAGCAGTTTATTACGGGGAAATCTGAACACTGAAGCTTTCTTT
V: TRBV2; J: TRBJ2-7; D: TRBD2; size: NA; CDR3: CASRQASGPSYEQYF; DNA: TGTGCCAGCAGACAAGCTAGCGGACCATCCTACGAGCAGTACTTC
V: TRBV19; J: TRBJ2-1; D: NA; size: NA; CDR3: CASSKTAYNEQFF; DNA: TGTGCCAGTAGTAAAACTGCCTACAATGAGCAGTTCTTC
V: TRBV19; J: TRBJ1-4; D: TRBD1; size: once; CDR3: CASSIIQGNEKLFF; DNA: TGTGCCAGTAGTATCATACAGGGGAATGAAAAACTGTTTTTT
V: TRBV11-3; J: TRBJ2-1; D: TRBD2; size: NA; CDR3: CASILNPLAGAYNEQFF; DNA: TGTGCCAGCATTCTGAACCCACTAGCGGGGGCCTACAATGAGCAGTTCTTC
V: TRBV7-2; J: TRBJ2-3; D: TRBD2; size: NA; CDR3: CASSLVLAGGPSSTDTQYF; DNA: TGTGCCAGCAGCTTAGTACTAGCGGGAGGGCCCTCGAGCACAGATACGCAGTATTTT
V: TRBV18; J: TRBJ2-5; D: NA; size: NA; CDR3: CASSSQETQYF; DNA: TGTGCCAGCTCCTCCCAAGAGACCCAGTACTTC
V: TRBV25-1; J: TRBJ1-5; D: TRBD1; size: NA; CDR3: CASSAPPGTGNNQPQHF; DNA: TGTGCCAGCAGTGCTCCGCCCGGGACAGGGAACAATCAGCCCCAGCATTTT
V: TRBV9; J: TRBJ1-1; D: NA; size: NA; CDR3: CASSVAPDSDSEAFF; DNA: TGTGCCAGCAGCGTAGCCCCAGACAGTGACTCTGAAGCTTTCTTT
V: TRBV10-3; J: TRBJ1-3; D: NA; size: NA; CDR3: CAIKQGISGNTIYF; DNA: TGTGCCATCAAGCAGGGTATCTCTGGAAACACCATATATTTT
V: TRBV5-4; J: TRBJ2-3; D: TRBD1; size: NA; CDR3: CASSRMTGTGSTDTQYF; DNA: TGTGCCAGCAGCCGCATGACCGGGACAGGGTCAACAGATACGCAGTATTTT
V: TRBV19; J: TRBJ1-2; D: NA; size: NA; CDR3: CASSIGPGTGQYGYTF; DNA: TGTGCCAGTAGTATAGGACCAGGCACCGGACAATATGGCTACACCTTC
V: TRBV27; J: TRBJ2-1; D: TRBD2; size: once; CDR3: CASSYLTSGSSEQFF; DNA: TGTGCCAGCAGTTACCTGACTAGCGGGAGCAGTGAGCAGTTCTTC
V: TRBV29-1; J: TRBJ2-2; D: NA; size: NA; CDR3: CSVEDGASGELFF; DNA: TGCAGCGTTGAAGATGGGGCTAGCGGGGAGCTGTTTTTT
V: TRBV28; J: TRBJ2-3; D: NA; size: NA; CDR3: CASSLVASTDTQYF; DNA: TGTGCCAGCAGTTTAGTAGCTAGCACAGATACGCAGTATTTT
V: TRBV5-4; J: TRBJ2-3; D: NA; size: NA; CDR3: CASSPGTPAPHTDTQYF; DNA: TGTGCCAGCAGTCCCGGGACACCCGCCCCCCACACAGATACGCAGTATTTT
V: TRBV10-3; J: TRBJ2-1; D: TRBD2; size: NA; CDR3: CAIMGGGYNEQFF; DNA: TGTGCCATCATGGGCGGGGGGTACAATGAGCAGTTCTTC
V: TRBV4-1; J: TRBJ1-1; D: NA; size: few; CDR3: CASSQVLGVRTEAFF; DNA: TGCGCCAGCAGCCAAGTATTAGGGGTTCGCACTGAAGCTTTCTTT
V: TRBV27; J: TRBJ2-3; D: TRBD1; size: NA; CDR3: CASITPGGTQYF; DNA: TGTGCCAGCATAACACCAGGGGGTACGCAGTATTTT
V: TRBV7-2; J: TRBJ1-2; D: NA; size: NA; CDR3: CASSLYGGEIHGYTF; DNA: TGTGCCAGCAGCTTATACGGGGGTGAAATCCATGGCTACACCTTC
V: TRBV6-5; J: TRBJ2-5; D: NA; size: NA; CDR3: CASSTGFQETQYF; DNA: TGTGCCAGCAGTACAGGGTTCCAAGAGACCCAGTACTTC
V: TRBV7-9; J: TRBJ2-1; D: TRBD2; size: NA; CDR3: CASSPTTSRNPNEQFF; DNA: TGTGCCAGCAGCCCTACGACTAGCCGAAACCCCAATGAGCAGTTCTTC
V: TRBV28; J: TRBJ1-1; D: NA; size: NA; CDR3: CASTDSDTEAFF; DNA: TGTGCCAGCACCGACTCAGACACTGAAGCTTTCTTT
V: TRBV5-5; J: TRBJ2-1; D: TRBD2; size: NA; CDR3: CASSPIPGLAAMGEQFF; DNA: TGTGCCAGCAGCCCTATTCCGGGACTAGCGGCTATGGGTGAGCAGTTCTTC
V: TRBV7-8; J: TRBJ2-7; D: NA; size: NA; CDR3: CASSLVSSSYEQYF; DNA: TGTGCCAGCAGCTTAGTTAGCTCGTCCTACGAGCAGTACTTC
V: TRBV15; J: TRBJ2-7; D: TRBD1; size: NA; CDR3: CATSRGWDSYEQYF; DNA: TGTGCCACCAGCAGAGGATGGGACAGCTACGAGCAGTACTTC
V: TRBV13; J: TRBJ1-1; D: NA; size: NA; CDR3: CASRALGGMNTEAFF; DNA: TGTGCCAGCAGAGCCTTAGGGGGAATGAACACTGAAGCTTTCTTT
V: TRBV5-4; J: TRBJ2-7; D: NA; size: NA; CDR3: CASSLAPGLNYEQYF; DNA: TGTGCCAGCAGCTTGGCCCCGGGACTGAACTACGAGCAGTACTTC
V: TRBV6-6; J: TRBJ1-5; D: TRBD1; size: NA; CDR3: CASKQGADQPQHF; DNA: TGTGCCAGCAAACAGGGGGCTGATCAGCCCCAGCATTTT
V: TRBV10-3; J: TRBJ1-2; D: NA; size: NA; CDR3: CAISSGRGWSYGYTF; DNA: TGTGCCATCAGTTCCGGGCGGGGCTGGAGCTATGGCTACACCTTC